This T cell receptor beta chain stems from a study of blood T cell repertoires in COVID-19. Study information: The origin of the acute and convalescent COVID-19 samples was the United States, Italy and Spain. T cells, B-cell-depleted T cells, or PBMCs provided the cDNA or gDNA that served as material.

How the authors handled the data: Quantification of nucleated cells was approximated via reference gene primer amplification. Produced via immunoSEQ multiplex PCR; TCRdb's table is partial and in-frame only. V and J calls and clone size are copied from that table; D and trimming were computed from the DNA. The sample includes 90,000 or so clones, 87% seen only once; the top ten take around 18%. CDR1 and CDR2 from the germline V gene are SGHRS and YFSETQ. J gave up 2 bases and V 2 bases, and 0 bases lay outside the gene matches. CDR3 length: 13 amino acids. The Seattle patients joined while their infection was active and were tracked longitudinally afterward. Notes on this clone: This same CDR3 is encoded by further DNA sequences in the sample.

The sample was peripheral blood. The sequence derives from a woman aged 55 to 70 with COVID-19, enrolled during active disease. V gene TRBV5-1 combines with J gene TRBJ1-2; the match to TRBD1 covers 7 bases. This CDR3 is CASSLQGNYGYTF. For the CDR3, the DNA is TGCGCCAGCAGCTTACAGGGGAACTATGGCTACACCTTC.